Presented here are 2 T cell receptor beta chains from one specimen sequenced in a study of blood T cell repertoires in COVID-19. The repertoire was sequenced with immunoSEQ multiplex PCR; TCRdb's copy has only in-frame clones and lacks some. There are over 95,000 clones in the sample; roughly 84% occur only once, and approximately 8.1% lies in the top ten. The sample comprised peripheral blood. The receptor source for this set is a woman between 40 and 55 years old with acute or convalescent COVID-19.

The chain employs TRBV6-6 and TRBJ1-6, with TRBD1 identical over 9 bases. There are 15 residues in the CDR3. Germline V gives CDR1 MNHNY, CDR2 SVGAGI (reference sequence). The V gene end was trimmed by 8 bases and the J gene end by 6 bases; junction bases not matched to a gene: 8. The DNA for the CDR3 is TGTGCCAGCCGGGACAGGGAAATTGGTAATTCACCCCTCCACTTT. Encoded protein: CASRDREIGNSPLHF.

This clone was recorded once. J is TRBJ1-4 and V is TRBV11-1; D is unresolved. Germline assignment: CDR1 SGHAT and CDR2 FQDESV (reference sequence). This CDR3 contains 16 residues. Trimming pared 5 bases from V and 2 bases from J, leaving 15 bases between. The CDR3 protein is CASSLEPGLTNEKLFF. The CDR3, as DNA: TGTGCCAGCAGCCTCGAACCTGGGCTCACTAATGAAAAACTGTTTTTT.